A selection of T cell receptor beta chains follows, all from one sample in a study of blood T cell repertoires in COVID-19. Assay used: immunoSEQ multiplex PCR; TCRdb lists only in-frame clones, some missing. The table lists approximately 150,000 clones, 85% of them singletons, with less than 7% in the top ten. The sequencing input was PBMCs or T cells enriched from blood (not recorded which). These receptor sequences come from a woman in her thirties or forties who had recovered from COVID-19. Each CDR3 is given with its conserved first and last residue. Fields, in order: V gene, clone size, J gene, D gene, CDR3 protein, CDR3 DNA. The D gene is left open where the match is weak. Clone size appears in some rows only: once, few, many, or a class for an expanded clone.

v_call: TRBV2; clone_size: once; j_call: TRBJ1-2; d_call: -; cdr3_aa: CASSFRYRVSYGYTF; cdr3_nt: TGTGCCAGCAGTTTTCGATACAGGGTATCCTATGGCTACACCTTC
v_call: TRBV5-6; clone_size: -; j_call: TRBJ1-5; d_call: -; cdr3_aa: CASSTRRGPSNQPQHF; cdr3_nt: TGTGCCAGCAGCACCCGGAGGGGACCTAGCAATCAGCCCCAGCATTTT
v_call: TRBV5-1; clone_size: -; j_call: TRBJ2-3; d_call: -; cdr3_aa: CASSLQGRGADTQYF; cdr3_nt: TGCGCCAGCAGCCTACAGGGACGCGGCGCAGATACGCAGTATTTT
v_call: TRBV7-3; clone_size: -; j_call: TRBJ1-1; d_call: -; cdr3_aa: CASSLYGGGHTEAFF; cdr3_nt: TGTGCCAGCAGCTTATACGGGGGAGGGCACACTGAAGCTTTCTTT
v_call: TRBV5-4; clone_size: -; j_call: TRBJ1-3; d_call: TRBD1; cdr3_aa: CASSLDRGQGGNTIYF; cdr3_nt: TGTGCCAGCAGCTTGGATCGCGGACAGGGGGGAAACACCATATATTTT
v_call: TRBV5-1; clone_size: -; j_call: TRBJ2-1; d_call: -; cdr3_aa: CASSTPPRELGNEQFF; cdr3_nt: TGCGCCAGCAGCACTCCGCCCCGGGAATTGGGCAATGAGCAGTTCTTC
v_call: TRBV30; clone_size: -; j_call: TRBJ2-7; d_call: TRBD1; cdr3_aa: CAWGQGVEQYF; cdr3_nt: TGTGCCTGGGGACAGGGCGTCGAGCAGTACTTC
v_call: TRBV6-1; clone_size: -; j_call: TRBJ1-1; d_call: -; cdr3_aa: CASSEKGGDTEAFF; cdr3_nt: TGTGCCAGCAGTGAGAAGGGGGGGGACACTGAAGCTTTCTTT
v_call: TRBV2; clone_size: -; j_call: TRBJ1-2; d_call: -; cdr3_aa: CASSEAPSGYTF; cdr3_nt: TGTGCCAGCAGTGAAGCGCCGAGTGGCTACACCTTC
v_call: TRBV12-3/TRBV12-4; clone_size: -; j_call: TRBJ2-7; d_call: TRBD2; cdr3_aa: CASSASGNYEQYF; cdr3_nt: TGTGCCAGCAGCGCTAGCGGAAATTACGAGCAGTACTTC
v_call: TRBV7-8; clone_size: -; j_call: TRBJ1-3; d_call: -; cdr3_aa: CASSPQGTSSGNTIYF; cdr3_nt: TGTGCCAGCAGCCCTCAGGGTACCTCTTCTGGAAACACCATATATTTT
v_call: TRBV13; clone_size: -; j_call: TRBJ2-5; d_call: -; cdr3_aa: CASEESTKETQYF; cdr3_nt: TGTGCCAGCGAGGAAAGCACCAAAGAGACCCAGTACTTC
v_call: TRBV30; clone_size: -; j_call: TRBJ2-3; d_call: -; cdr3_aa: CAWSTGIGSTDTQYF; cdr3_nt: TGTGCCTGGAGTACAGGGATTGGTAGCACAGATACGCAGTATTTT
v_call: TRBV27; clone_size: -; j_call: TRBJ1-6; d_call: TRBD1; cdr3_aa: CASRVDSDRGNSPLHF; cdr3_nt: TGTGCCAGCAGAGTCGACTCAGACAGGGGGAACTCACCCCTCCACTTT
v_call: TRBV15; clone_size: -; j_call: TRBJ1-1; d_call: TRBD1; cdr3_aa: CATSPDRVWTEAFF; cdr3_nt: TGTGCCACCAGCCCTGACAGGGTATGGACTGAAGCTTTCTTT
v_call: TRBV18; clone_size: -; j_call: TRBJ1-6; d_call: -; cdr3_aa: CASSPLPSSYNSPLHF; cdr3_nt: TGTGCCAGCTCACCACTGCCGAGCTCCTATAATTCACCCCTCCACTTT
v_call: TRBV9; clone_size: -; j_call: TRBJ2-5; d_call: -; cdr3_aa: CASSAAGGVQETQYF; cdr3_nt: TGTGCCAGCAGCGCAGCCGGAGGGGTCCAAGAGACCCAGTACTTC
v_call: TRBV29-1; clone_size: -; j_call: TRBJ1-2; d_call: -; cdr3_aa: CSAGSDGNGYTF; cdr3_nt: TGCAGCGCTGGGTCGGACGGGAATGGCTACACCTTC
v_call: TRBV5-8; clone_size: -; j_call: TRBJ2-5; d_call: -; cdr3_aa: CASSYSEETQYF; cdr3_nt: TGTGCCAGCAGCTACAGTGAAGAGACCCAGTACTTC
v_call: TRBV2; clone_size: -; j_call: TRBJ1-2; d_call: TRBD1; cdr3_aa: CASSGDRNYYGYTF; cdr3_nt: TGTGCCAGCAGTGGGGACAGAAATTACTATGGCTACACCTTC
v_call: TRBV29-1; clone_size: -; j_call: TRBJ2-7; d_call: -; cdr3_aa: CSVEPGANSYEQYF; cdr3_nt: TGCAGCGTTGAACCAGGGGCCAACTCCTACGAGCAGTACTTC
v_call: TRBV30; clone_size: once; j_call: TRBJ1-4; d_call: TRBD1; cdr3_aa: CAWSSGQGPTNEKLFF; cdr3_nt: TGTGCCTGGAGTTCAGGACAGGGACCAACTAATGAAAAACTGTTTTTT
v_call: TRBV12-5; clone_size: -; j_call: TRBJ1-5; d_call: TRBD1; cdr3_aa: CASGLVWIQGKGNQPQHF; cdr3_nt: TGTGCTAGTGGTTTGGTATGGATACAGGGGAAAGGCAATCAGCCCCAGCATTTT
v_call: TRBV9; clone_size: -; j_call: TRBJ1-2; d_call: TRBD1; cdr3_aa: CASSVTVGQGLGYTF; cdr3_nt: TGTGCCAGCAGCGTAACCGTTGGACAGGGGTTGGGCTACACCTTC
v_call: TRBV7-3; clone_size: few; j_call: TRBJ2-1; d_call: -; cdr3_aa: CASSLSSTNNEQFF; cdr3_nt: TGTGCCAGCAGCTTATCATCTACCAACAATGAGCAGTTCTTC
v_call: TRBV6-5; clone_size: -; j_call: TRBJ1-1; d_call: TRBD1; cdr3_aa: CASRDRGGNTEAFF; cdr3_nt: TGTGCCAGCAGAGACAGGGGAGGGAACACTGAAGCTTTCTTT
v_call: TRBV6-5; clone_size: -; j_call: TRBJ2-3; d_call: -; cdr3_aa: CASKIAGTDTQYF; cdr3_nt: TGTGCCAGCAAAATAGCGGGCACAGATACGCAGTATTTT
v_call: TRBV19; clone_size: -; j_call: TRBJ1-3; d_call: TRBD1; cdr3_aa: CASSIEGGAGGNTIYF; cdr3_nt: TGTGCCAGTAGTATAGAAGGGGGCGCCGGTGGAAACACCATATATTTT
v_call: TRBV11-2; clone_size: -; j_call: TRBJ2-1; d_call: -; cdr3_aa: CASSLRQYNEQFF; cdr3_nt: TGTGCCAGCAGCTTACGACAGTACAATGAGCAGTTCTTC
v_call: TRBV27; clone_size: -; j_call: TRBJ1-1; d_call: TRBD1; cdr3_aa: CASSRGQGKLLTEAFF; cdr3_nt: TGTGCCAGCAGTCGCGGACAGGGGAAGCTCCTCACTGAAGCTTTCTTT
v_call: TRBV5-1; clone_size: -; j_call: TRBJ2-1; d_call: -; cdr3_aa: CASSLDHTYNEQFF; cdr3_nt: TGCGCCAGCAGCTTGGATCACACCTACAATGAGCAGTTCTTC
v_call: TRBV2; clone_size: -; j_call: TRBJ1-1; d_call: -; cdr3_aa: CASSTRGTPDTEAFF; cdr3_nt: TGTGCCAGCAGTACTAGGGGGACACCGGACACTGAAGCTTTCTTT
v_call: TRBV3-1/TRBV3-2; clone_size: few; j_call: TRBJ1-3; d_call: TRBD1; cdr3_aa: CASSRGTGSGNTIYF; cdr3_nt: TGTGCCAGCAGCCGGGGGACAGGCAGTGGAAACACCATATATTTT
v_call: TRBV9; clone_size: -; j_call: TRBJ2-7; d_call: -; cdr3_aa: CASSVVPTRKGEQYF; cdr3_nt: TGTGCCAGCAGCGTAGTCCCGACTAGGAAGGGCGAGCAGTACTTC
v_call: TRBV29-1; clone_size: -; j_call: TRBJ1-2; d_call: -; cdr3_aa: CSVDPGAQIGYTF; cdr3_nt: TGCAGCGTTGACCCAGGGGCACAAATAGGCTACACCTTC
v_call: TRBV19; clone_size: -; j_call: TRBJ2-2; d_call: TRBD2; cdr3_aa: CASSITGGTGELFF; cdr3_nt: TGTGCCAGTAGTATCACGGGGGGGACCGGGGAGCTGTTTTTT
v_call: TRBV6-5; clone_size: once; j_call: TRBJ2-5; d_call: TRBD2; cdr3_aa: CASSWTSGEETQYF; cdr3_nt: TGTGCCAGCAGTTGGACTAGCGGGGAAGAGACCCAGTACTTC